A single T cell receptor (beta chain) is shown here with its context. The CDR3 is 16 amino acids. V was trimmed by 4 bases and J by 4 bases, leaving 16 bases between them. The germline V gene has CDR1 LGHDT and CDR2 YNNKEL (reference sequence). Clones were read by immunoSEQ multiplex PCR, and TCRdb kept only the in-frame ones, dropping some. Altogether 150,000 or so clones are present, just over 85% being singletons, with the ten largest covering about 1.7%. This record belongs to a study of control samples from healthy donors and cancer patients. Sequencing input: blood. The origin of this receptor is a man aged 18 to 35 in good health. The chain has TRBV3-1 (or the pseudogene TRBV3-2) and TRBJ1-4; D ambiguous. In DNA, the CDR3 is TGTGCCAGCAGCCGGGGTGGAACGGAGATTAATGAAAAACTGTTTTTT. As protein: CASSRGGTEINEKLFF.